A single sample gave rise to the 17 T cell receptor beta chains below, sequenced in a study of cytomegalovirus exposure and HLA in healthy donors. Primers included in the PCR were 60 Vbeta and 13 Jbeta primers. The method was immunoSEQ multiplex PCR; TCRdb's version includes in-frame clones alone and lacks a portion of them. The sample includes about 140,000 clones, 73% of them seen just once. The sequencing sample was made of PBMCs. These receptors all come from a woman in her forties in good health and CMV-seronegative.

The V call is TRBV5-1, the J call TRBJ1-1; 7 bases are shared with TRBD1. Trimming cost V 4 bases and J 1 base; bases outside gene matches: 13. This CDR3 has 17 amino acids. Germline V CDR1 and CDR2: SGHRS, YFSETQ. For the CDR3, the DNA is TGCGCCAGCAGCCTCGGATCGGCAGGGGGAGGGAACACTGAAGCTTTCTTT. Residues: CASSLGSAGGGNTEAFF.

The CDR3 protein is CASSEDFSDTQYF. The CDR3 DNA follows: TGTGCCAGCAGCGAGGACTTTTCGGATACGCAGTATTTT. The J gene is TRBJ2-3, the V gene TRBV9; perhaps TRBD2 as D (5 bases). The CDR3 has 13 amino acids. The V end lost 3 bases, the J end lost 6 bases, and 11 bases lay between the germline ends. Germline CDR1 SGDLS, CDR2 YYNGEE. The variable domain in full, completed from reference TRBV9 and TRBJ2-3, reads DSGVTQTPKHLITATGQRVTLRCSPRSGDLSVYWYQQSLDQGLQFLIQYYNGEERAKGNILERFSAQQFPDLHSELNLSSLELGDSALYFCASSEDFSDTQYFGPGTRLTVL.

The chain is built from TRBV5-1 and TRBJ1-1; D not certain. CDR1 and CDR2 (germline): SGHRS, YFSETQ. The CDR3 has 16 residues. Between the trimmed V and J ends, which lost 0 bases and 1 base, there was a span of 13 bases. The CDR3 region has the DNA TGCGCCAGCAGCTTGGTGGGCGACGTAAAGAACACTGAAGCTTTCTTT. As protein: CASSLVGDVKNTEAFF.

CDR3 bases: TGTGCCAGCAGCCCAAGAGACAGCTATGGCTACACCTTC. Amino acid sequence: CASSPRDSYGYTF. J is TRBJ1-2 and V is TRBV7-2, with D perhaps TRBD1 (5 bases). Germline values: CDR1 SGHTA, CDR2 FQGNSA. The length of the CDR3 is 13 residues. The V end was cut by 5 bases, the J end by 4 bases, with 11 bases between.

This clone was seen a handful of times. This rearrangement joins TRBV6-6 to TRBJ2-5, with TRBD2 identical over 9 bases. CDR1 MNHNY and CDR2 SVGAGI come from the germline V gene (reference sequence). V lost 2 bases and J lost 5; bases outside the gene matches: 6. This CDR3 spans 15 amino acids. This CDR3 is CASSYARGGGETQYF. The DNA of the CDR3 is TGTGCCAGCAGTTACGCGCGGGGGGGCGGGGAGACCCAGTACTTC.

The J gene is TRBJ1-6, the V gene TRBV19; D possibly corresponds to TRBD1 (6 bases). Per the germline V gene, CDR1 is LNHDA and CDR2 is SQIVND (reference sequence). V was shortened by 3 bases and J by 10 bases, with 16 bases between the two germline ends. CDR3 length: 15 residues. The CDR3 DNA follows: TGTGCCAGTAGTATGGGACATGGGTCTGGGTCACCCCTCCACTTT. Amino acids: CASSMGHGSGSPLHF. The entire variable domain, with the rest obtained from reference TRBV19 and TRBJ1-6, is as follows: DGGITQSPKYLFRKEGQNVTLSCEQNLNHDAMYWYRQDPGQGLRLIYYSQIVNDFQKGDIAEGYSVSREKKESFPLTVTSAQKNPTAFYLCASSMGHGSGSPLHFGNGTRLTVT.

The chain couples TRBV29-1 to TRBJ2-3; 9 nucleotides match TRBD1. Unmatched junction bases numbered 10, after V lost 4 bases and J lost 8 bases. The CDR3 length is 14 residues. Germline values: CDR1 SQVTM, CDR2 ANQGSEA. CDR3 loop: CSVVTGGRDGTQYF. In DNA, the CDR3 is TGCAGCGTTGTGACAGGGGGGAGGGATGGTACGCAGTATTTT.

The V and J genes are TRBV5-6 and TRBJ2-5; D is uncertain. The J call may not be correct, given that the DNA end is closer to TRBJ2-7. The CDR3 contains 14 residues. CDR1 SGHDT and CDR2 YYEEEE come from the germline V gene. CDR3 region: CASSLSPLGYEQYF. For the CDR3, the DNA is TGTGCCAGCAGCTTGAGCCCCCTGGGCTACGAGCAGTACTTC.

V gene TRBV5-1 combines with J gene TRBJ2-1, with 8 bases identical to TRBD1. Germline V lookup: CDR1 SGHRS, CDR2 YFSETQ. Trimming at V came to 2 bases and at J to 6 bases, leaving 19 bases not matched to a gene. The CDR3 runs to 19 residues. This CDR3 reads CASSFGQGKLWGVLNEQFF. The CDR3 DNA follows: TGCGCCAGCAGCTTTGGACAGGGTAAATTATGGGGCGTCCTCAATGAGCAGTTCTTC.

V gene TRBV15 combines with J gene TRBJ2-2; tentative D call: TRBD1 (6 bases). The CDR3 is 16 residues long. Per germline, CDR1 LNHNV and CDR2 YYDKDF (reference sequence). V was cut by 0 bases and J by 1 base, with 9 bases left in between. In DNA, the CDR3 is TGTGCCACCAGCAGAGAAAGGACAGAGAACACCGGGGAGCTGTTTTTT. It is translated as CATSRERTENTGELFF.

This chain connects TRBV12-5 to TRBJ1-2, with unresolved D. V dropped 4 bases and J dropped 5 bases, with 11 bases sitting between them. The CDR3 is 13 residues long. Germline CDR1 and CDR2: LGHNT and FRNRAP. The CDR3 protein is CASGSDGRYGYTF. For the CDR3, the DNA is TGTGCTAGTGGTTCGGACGGGAGATATGGCTACACCTTC.

The CDR3 DNA is TGTGCCAGCTCACCGCGACAGGGAAGCGGCACTGAAGCTTTCTTT. Translating gives CASSPRQGSGTEAFF. The rearrangement joins TRBV18 to TRBJ1-1; 7 bases match TRBD1. Germline V lookup: CDR1 KGHSH, CDR2 LQKENI. Germline trimming cut 3 bases from V and 4 bases from J; bases unmatched to any gene: 8. The CDR3 has 15 amino acids.

V gene TRBV5-1 combines with J gene TRBJ2-6; 8 nucleotides agree with TRBD1. V lost 0 bases and J lost 3; bases outside the gene matches: 2. Germline V gene data show CDR1 as SGHRS and CDR2 as YFSETQ. The CDR3 covers 16 residues. This chain's CDR3 is CASSLGGTGGANVLTF. The CDR3, as DNA: TGCGCCAGCAGCTTGGGGGGGACAGGTGGGGCCAACGTCCTGACTTTC.

The chain is built from TRBV25-1 and TRBJ1-1; tentative D call: TRBD1 (5 bases). V shed 5 bases and J shed 11 bases, with 12 bases lying between them. Germline-derived CDR1 and CDR2 are MGHDK and SYGVNS. CDR3 length: 11 residues. The CDR3 nucleotides are TGTGCCAGCAGTCTGGGGCAGGGTGCTTTCTTT. It encodes CASSLGQGAFF.

This sequence joins TRBV29-1 and TRBJ2-3; 13 bases fit TRBD2. J gave up 0 bases and V 5 bases, and 2 bases lay outside the gene matches. This CDR3 has 15 residues. In germline, CDR1 is SQVTM, CDR2 ANQGSEA. The CDR3 sequence: CSVKGLAGSTDTQYF. The CDR3 coding sequence is TGCAGCGTTAAGGGACTAGCGGGGAGCACAGATACGCAGTATTTT.

The rearrangement joins TRBV28 to TRBJ1-5; the match to TRBD1 covers 7 bases. Germline CDR1 MDHEN, CDR2 SYDVKM. The V gene end was trimmed by 5 bases and the J gene end by 9 bases; junction bases not matched to a gene: 10. This CDR3 is 14 amino acids long. Here the CDR3 reads CASSPRQGWMPQHF. CDR3 bases: TGTGCCAGCAGTCCGAGACAGGGTTGGATGCCCCAGCATTTT. Drawing the rest from reference TRBV28 and TRBJ1-5, the complete variable domain is DVKVTQSSRYLVKRTGEKVFLECVQDMDHENMFWYRQDPGLGLRLIYFSYDVKMKEKGDIPEGYSVSREKKERFSLILESASTNQTSMYLCASSPRQGWMPQHFGDGTRLSIL.

V gene TRBV28 combines with J gene TRBJ2-2, with TRBD2 as a possible D gene (5 bases). V lost 3 bases and J lost 5, with 13 bases in between. This CDR3 has 15 residues. Germline V lookup: CDR1 MDHEN, CDR2 SYDVKM. The CDR3: CASSFIEGHTGELFF. The CDR3 DNA follows: TGTGCCAGCAGTTTTATTGAGGGTCATACCGGGGAGCTGTTTTTT.